This is a list of T cell receptor beta chains from one sample in a study of shared clonotypes between healthy human individuals. TCRdb's copy holds only in-frame clones and misses some; the assay was immunoSEQ multiplex PCR. The sample lists more than 2,000,000 clones; 85% to 95% were seen once. Sequenced: naive CD4+ T cells from PBMCs. The receptors here all came from a man between 18 and 29 years old in good health. Some clones in this sample may be carry-over from other donors' samples. CDR3s include the opening cysteine and the closing phenylalanine or tryptophan. D genes are given only for firm matches. The size field is filled for only some rows; it gives once, few, many or a size class.

TRBJ2-3	-	TRBD2	TRBV30	TGTGCCTGGAGTGGACTAGCGGGAAGCACAGATACGCAGTATTTT	CAWSGLAGSTDTQYF
TRBJ1-1	few	-	TRBV30	TGTGCCTGGATCCCGACCCCAGTGAACACTGAAGCTTTCTTT	CAWIPTPVNTEAFF
TRBJ2-7	-	TRBD1	TRBV18	TGTGCCAGCTCACCACTCCCTCCCGGGACAGGGGGCCACGAGCAGTACTTC	CASSPLPPGTGGHEQYF
TRBJ2-5	-	-	TRBV10-3	TGTGCCACTAGGGAAGGCTCCGGGGAGACCCAGTACTTC	CATREGSGETQYF
TRBJ1-1	-	-	TRBV28	TGTGCCAGCAAAGCCTTGGTCACTGAAGCTTTCTTT	CASKALVTEAFF
TRBJ2-7	once	TRBD2	TRBV10-1	TGCGCCAGCCGGACTAGCCCGAAAGAGAGGGAGCAGTACTTC	CASRTSPKEREQYF
TRBJ1-3	-	-	TRBV28	TGTGCCAGCAGTGCCGCAGGGGCCTCTGGAAACACCATATATTTT	CASSAAGASGNTIYF
TRBJ2-1	-	-	TRBV10-3	TGTGCCATCAGTGATACCTCTAGAGGGGAGTATGAGCAGTTCTTC	CAISDTSRGEYEQFF
TRBJ2-7	-	-	TRBV14	TGTGCCAGCAGCCAAGGTTTGGGCGAGCAGTACTTC	CASSQGLGEQYF
TRBJ2-7	-	-	TRBV5-8	TGTGCCAGCAGCCTACCAGGGACGTCGAACCAGCAGTACTTC	CASSLPGTSNQQYF
TRBJ2-7	-	-	TRBV18	TGTGCCAGCTCACCCGCGGATTGGGCGGCCTACGAGCAGTACTTC	CASSPADWAAYEQYF